These 28 T cell receptor beta chains originate from one sample sequenced in a study of cytomegalovirus exposure and HLA in healthy donors. PCR employed 60 Vbeta and 13 Jbeta primers. The data were produced by immunoSEQ multiplex PCR, yet TCRdb's version contains in-frame clones alone and is incomplete. The table lists 95,000 to 150,000 clones, over 65% of them singletons. The sample was PBMCs. These receptors originate from a woman in her thirties or forties in good health and CMV-seropositive.

The chain uses TRBV6-6 and TRBJ2-7, with 15 bases identical to TRBD2. Germline CDR1 reads MNHNY; CDR2 reads SVGAGI (reference sequence). CDR3 size: 16 residues. J lost 5 bases, V lost 6 bases, and 8 bases had no gene match. Written as DNA, the CDR3 is TGTGCCAGCAGAGGAGGACTAGCGGGAGGGCCCAACGAGCAGTACTTC. Residues: CASRGGLAGGPNEQYF.

The chain uses TRBV5-6 and TRBJ1-6; 7 nucleotides line up with TRBD1. Germline V gives CDR1 SGHDT, CDR2 YYEEEE. Trimming removed 6 bases from V and 13 bases from J; junction bases left unmatched: 10. The CDR3 loop spans 13 amino acids. CDR3 residues: CASKISRGSPLHF. DNA of the CDR3: TGTGCCAGCAAGATATCCAGGGGGTCCCCCCTCCACTTT.

The chain joins TRBV7-2 to TRBJ2-3; the D gene is possibly TRBD2 (5 bases). The CDR3 extends over 15 amino acids. V lost 5 bases and J lost 0, with 12 bases in between. Germline V lookup: CDR1 SGHTA, CDR2 FQGNSA. CDR3 region: CASSPDYLSTDTQYF. The CDR3, as DNA: TGTGCCAGCAGCCCCGACTACCTTAGCACAGATACGCAGTATTTT. The complete variable domain, with remaining parts taken from reference TRBV7-2 and TRBJ2-3, reads GAGVSQSPSNKVTEKGKDVELRCDPISGHTALYWYRQSLGQGLEFLIYFQGNSAPDKSGLPSDRFSAERTGGSVSTLTIQRTQQEDSAVYLCASSPDYLSTDTQYFGPGTRLTVL.

The V call is TRBV14, the J call TRBJ2-7; 9 positions agree with TRBD2. The V gene's germline CDR1 is SGHDN and CDR2 FVKESK. CDR3 length equals 15 residues. The V and J ends lost 0 bases and 7 bases, in that order; junction bases with no gene match: 7. CDR3 region: CASSQDSSGGREQYF. CDR3 in DNA: TGTGCCAGCAGCCAAGATAGTAGCGGGGGAAGGGAGCAGTACTTC.

J is TRBJ2-3 and V is TRBV9; 10 bases match TRBD2. J gave up 6 bases and V 3 bases, and 10 bases lay outside the gene matches. The CDR3 has 16 amino acids. Germline V lookup: CDR1 SGDLS, CDR2 YYNGEE. DNA of the CDR3: TGTGCCAGCAGCGACGCCGGGACTAGCGCCAGGGATACGCAGTATTTT. Its translation: CASSDAGTSARDTQYF.

The chain links TRBV7-2 to TRBJ2-7; TRBD2 is a possible D gene (6 bases). The length of the CDR3 is 17 residues. Germline V lookup: CDR1 SGHTA, CDR2 FQGNSA. Deletions cut 1 base from V and 3 bases from J, with 19 bases between. CDR3 in amino acids: CASSLGPPGVGNYEQYF. CDR3 DNA sequence: TGTGCCAGCAGCTTAGGGCCCCCGGGGGTAGGAAACTACGAGCAGTACTTC.

The chain combines TRBV28 with TRBJ2-6; D not certain. Germline CDR1 reads MDHEN; CDR2 reads SYDVKM. The CDR3 extends over 14 amino acids. V dropped 7 bases and J dropped 4 bases, with 11 bases sitting between them. The CDR3 DNA reads as TGTGCCAGCACCTCTTCTCCCGGGGCCAACGTCCTGACTTTC. Translating it yields CASTSSPGANVLTF.

The V call is TRBV28, the J call TRBJ2-1; no definite D call. The CDR3 is 15 amino acids. CDR1 is MDHEN and CDR2 is SYDVKM in the germline V gene. Trimming stripped 2 bases from V and 0 bases from J, with 8 bases between. This CDR3 is CASSLGGSSYNEQFF. As DNA, the CDR3 is TGTGCCAGCAGTTTAGGCGGAAGCTCCTACAATGAGCAGTTCTTC. The full variable domain, in which reference TRBV28 and TRBJ2-1 provide the parts outside the CDR3, is DVKVTQSSRYLVKRTGEKVFLECVQDMDHENMFWYRQDPGLGLRLIYFSYDVKMKEKGDIPEGYSVSREKKERFSLILESASTNQTSMYLCASSLGGSSYNEQFFGPGTRLTVL.

This chain uses TRBV10-1 with TRBJ2-3; 7 nucleotides line up with TRBD1. Germline V gives CDR1 WNHNN, CDR2 SYGVQD (reference sequence). V was clipped by 3 bases and J by 4 bases; unmatched bases: 4. The CDR3 consists of 14 residues. CDR3: CASSDGQGADTQYF. CDR3 coding DNA: TGCGCCAGCAGTGATGGGCAGGGGGCAGATACGCAGTATTTT.

The chain recombines TRBV9 with TRBJ2-3, with D unresolved. Germline V lookup: CDR1 SGDLS, CDR2 YYNGEE. The CDR3 covers 12 residues. Trimming took off 4 bases at V and 7 bases at J, with 10 bases between the two ends. CDR3 DNA sequence: TGTGCCAGCAGCACCACCACTTATACGCAGTATTTT. Translated, it gives CASSTTTYTQYF.

CDR3 in amino acids: CASSVGTGVPYEQYF. Here the CDR3 DNA reads TGTGCCAGCAGCGTGGGTACAGGGGTGCCCTACGAGCAGTACTTC. The rearrangement links TRBV9 to TRBJ2-5; TRBD1 matches at 7 bases. The tail of the sequence fits TRBJ2-7 better, so the J call may be wrong. CDR3 length: 15 residues. The germline gives CDR1 SGDLS, CDR2 YYNGEE.

The chain recombines TRBV5-6 with TRBJ1-5; tentative D call: TRBD1 (5 bases). The CDR3 loop spans 18 amino acids. The V end was cut by 1 base, the J end by 2 bases, with 19 bases between. Germline CDR1 is SGHDT and CDR2 is YYEEEE. This CDR3 is CASSLTRGTGYGNQPQHF. CDR3 DNA sequence: TGTGCCAGCAGCTTGACGCGTGGCACAGGTTACGGCAATCAGCCCCAGCATTTT.

This clone has just one count. The chain has TRBV7-3 and TRBJ2-7, with 13 bases aligning to TRBD2. J lost 2 bases, V lost 3 bases, and 4 bases had no gene match. Germline V gene data show CDR1 as SGHTA and CDR2 as FQGTGA. This CDR3 has 16 amino acids. The CDR3 sequence: CASSLPGTSGTYEQYF. As DNA, the CDR3 is TGTGCCAGCAGCTTGCCCGGGACTAGCGGGACCTACGAGCAGTACTTC.

This sequence joins TRBV7-8 and TRBJ2-3, with 7 bases identical to TRBD1. Germline CDR1 reads SGHVS; CDR2 reads FQNEAQ. This CDR3 contains 16 residues. The junction had 3 bases not matched to a gene; V was cut back by 0 bases and J by 0 bases. CDR3 residues: CASSLAQGVSTDTQYF. The CDR3 nucleotides are TGTGCCAGCAGCTTAGCGCAGGGGGTTAGCACAGATACGCAGTATTTT.

The sample holds one count of this clone. This sequence joins TRBV5-1 and TRBJ2-5, with 9 bases matching TRBD2. V was pared by 1 base and J by 7 bases, with 5 bases of the junction left unmatched. Germline loops: CDR1 SGHRS, CDR2 YFSETQ. CDR3 length: 14 amino acids. The DNA for the CDR3 is TGCGCCAGCAGCTTGAGGACTAGCGAGGGGACCCAGTACTTC. Its protein is CASSLRTSEGTQYF.

The chain has TRBV19 and TRBJ2-2; a possible D gene is TRBD2 (6 bases). Looked up from germline, CDR1 is LNHDA and CDR2 is SQIVND (reference sequence). V lost 3 bases, J lost 9 bases, and 17 bases lay in between. This CDR3 has 15 residues. In nucleotides, the CDR3 is TGTGCCAGTAGTATTAATGCGGAGGGTGGTTGGGAGCTGTTTTTT. Its translation is CASSINAEGGWELFF.

CDR3 nucleotide sequence: TGCGCCAGCAGCTTGGCCGGGGCTAGCGGGGGGGTGTACAATGAGCAGTTCTTC. Translation: CASSLAGASGGVYNEQFF. The chain recombines TRBV5-1 with TRBJ2-1, with 12 bases aligning to TRBD2. This CDR3 region has 18 residues. CDR1 and CDR2 (germline): SGHRS, YFSETQ. With 0 bases clipped from V and 4 bases from J, the junction kept 8 bases outside the gene matches.

The chain carries TRBV9 and TRBJ1-4; maybe TRBD1 (6 bases). V lost 0 bases and J 8 bases, leaving 11 bases between the germline ends. The length of the CDR3 is 14 residues. Per germline, CDR1 SGDLS and CDR2 YYNGEE. The CDR3 protein is CASSVGGGREKLFF. CDR3 bases: TGTGCCAGCAGCGTAGGGGGGGGGCGCGAAAAACTGTTTTTT.

The rearrangement joins TRBV5-1 to TRBJ1-6; D remains unclear. Between the trimmed V and J ends, which lost 2 bases and 1 base, there was a span of 4 bases. The CDR3 is 14 amino acids. Germline V lookup: CDR1 SGHRS, CDR2 YFSETQ. As DNA, the CDR3 is TGCGCCAGCAGCTTTAAATCCTATAATTCACCCCTCCACTTT. Protein sequence: CASSFKSYNSPLHF.

This clone was seen only once. The V and J genes are TRBV4-1 and TRBJ2-7; D may be TRBD1 (6 bases). The V end was cut by 1 base, the J end by 2 bases, with 15 bases between. Germline-derived CDR1 and CDR2 are MGHRA and YSYEKL. The CDR3 runs to 16 residues. CDR3 loop: CASSQGSTGATYEQYF. Written as DNA, the CDR3 is TGCGCCAGCAGCCAAGGATCGACAGGCGCAACCTACGAGCAGTACTTC.

The gene calls are TRBV7-2 and TRBJ2-7; tentatively, D is TRBD1 (6 bases). V lost 7 bases and J 2 bases, leaving 12 bases between the germline ends. This CDR3 region has 13 residues. Germline V lookup: CDR1 SGHTA, CDR2 FQGNSA. DNA of the CDR3: TGTGCCAGCACCCGACAGGCAACCTACGAGCAGTACTTC. This translates into CASTRQATYEQYF.

This clone came up a few times. This sequence joins TRBV10-2 and TRBJ1-6; 12 nucleotides line up with TRBD1. J lost 7 bases, V lost 7 bases, and 11 bases had no gene match. CDR1 is WSHSY and CDR2 is SAAADI in the germline V gene. CDR3 length: 17 residues. In DNA, the CDR3 is TGCGCCAGCATGGACTTATGGGGGACAGGGGGCAATTCACCCCTCCACTTT. Translating it yields CASMDLWGTGGNSPLHF.

In its sample, this clone was seen a few times. CDR3 bases: TGTGCCAGCAGTTACTCAGGGACAGGGATTGAAGCTTTCTTT. Translating it yields CASSYSGTGIEAFF. This sequence joins TRBV6-5 and TRBJ1-1; TRBD1 matches at 9 bases. The CDR3 length is 14 residues. The V gene end was trimmed by 0 bases and the J gene end by 7 bases; junction bases not matched to a gene: 3. CDR1 MNHEY and CDR2 SVGAGI come from the germline V gene.

Here the CDR3 DNA reads TGTGCCAGCAGACAGGGCGGCTTCGATAATTCACCCCTCCACTTT. It encodes CASRQGGFDNSPLHF. The rearrangement joins TRBV2 to TRBJ1-6; D may be TRBD1 (6 bases). The V gene's germline CDR1 is SNHLY and CDR2 FYNNEI. Trimming took off 6 bases at V and 5 bases at J, with 14 bases between the two ends. CDR3 length: 15 residues.

This clone was counted between two and nine times. This rearrangement joins TRBV9 to TRBJ2-2; TRBD1 might be the D (5 bases). This CDR3 spans 13 amino acids. Germline assignment: CDR1 SGDLS and CDR2 YYNGEE. The V and J ends lost 3 bases and 6 bases respectively, with 9 bases between them. CDR3 residues: CASSAQGPGELFF. The CDR3, as DNA: TGTGCCAGCAGCGCCCAGGGTCCCGGGGAGCTGTTTTTT.

This clone occurred once. The sample holds other DNA sequences that translate to the same CDR3. The V call is TRBV27, the J call TRBJ2-1; 7 bases agree with TRBD1. Germline CDR1 reads MNHEY; CDR2 reads SMNVEV (reference sequence). The CDR3 covers 14 residues. V was pared by 4 bases and J by 3 bases, with 3 bases of the junction left unmatched. The CDR3 loop is CASSSGTVYNEQFF. The CDR3, as DNA: TGTGCCAGCAGTTCCGGGACAGTCTACAATGAGCAGTTCTTC.

The V gene is TRBV2, the J gene TRBJ2-3; D unclear. CDR1 and CDR2 from the germline V gene are SNHLY and FYNNEI. Trimming cost V 4 bases and J 2 bases, with 16 bases left between them. The CDR3 length is 16 residues. CDR3 in amino acids: CASSVLGLPHTDTQYF. Written as DNA, the CDR3 is TGTGCCAGCAGTGTACTGGGCTTACCCCACACAGATACGCAGTATTTT. The variable domain in full, completed from reference TRBV2 and TRBJ2-3, reads EPEVTQTPSHQVTQMGQEVILRCVPISNHLYFYWYRQILGQKVEFLVSFYNNEISEKSEIFDDQFSVERPDGSNFTLKIRSTKLEDSAMYFCASSVLGLPHTDTQYFGPGTRLTVL.

The J gene is TRBJ2-2, the V gene TRBV6-5, with TRBD2 as a possible D gene (6 bases). Looked up from germline, CDR1 is MNHEY and CDR2 is SVGAGI. The V gene lost 5 bases and the J gene lost 5 bases, with 15 bases spanning the gap. The CDR3 covers 15 residues. This CDR3 is CASSPGLLVTGELFF. CDR3 sequence (DNA): TGTGCCAGCAGTCCCGGACTACTGGTTACCGGGGAGCTGTTTTTT.